This T cell receptor (beta chain) was recorded in a study of OX40 agonist ivuxolimab in advanced cancers. Study outcomes and limitations: At doses 0.1 to 3.0 mg/kg, CD4+ and CD8+ clones expanded. Expanded clones were, on average, more numerous among CD8+ T cells than CD4+.

Data came from immunoSEQ multiplex PCR; TCRdb stores just in-frame clones and leaves some out. The data show about 14,000 clones, with approximately 84% seen just once and 65% to 70% held by the top ten. A note on this clone: Its target is not known.

V was clipped by 0 bases and J by 9 bases, with 12 bases between them. Germline V gene sequence: CDR1 GTSNPN, CDR2 SVGIG (reference sequence). CDR3 size: 13 residues. The source was CD4+ or CD8+ T cells sorted from blood, collected in a trial of the OX40 agonist ivuxolimab. This clonotype was obtained from an adult with an advanced solid tumor such as melanoma, head and neck, liver or kidney cancer. This chain links TRBV30 with TRBJ2-1, with D perhaps being TRBD1 or TRBD2 (6 bases each). The CDR3 loop reads CAWSVQPGAEQFF. The DNA for the CDR3 is TGTGCCTGGAGTGTACAGCCGGGGGCTGAGCAGTTCTTC.